Sequencing of this TCR beta chain was carried out in a study of post-analysis software for immune sequencing data. This clonotype was observed many times. Its target is unknown. The study, taken as a whole, reports: Roughly 5 TRBV segments, TRBV5-6, TRBV5-1 and TRBV20-1 among them, were found more frequent in patients than controls.

CDR1 is SQVTM, CDR2 ANQGSEA, per germline. CDR3 size: 17 residues. Trimming took off 7 bases at V and 0 bases at J, with 24 bases between the two ends. TCR beta cDNA libraries included unique molecular identifiers. TCRdb independently ran MiXCR on the PCR reads; one entry per CDR3 protein. The sample yields some 190,000 distinct CDR3 sequences, approximately 29% seen once. This chain connects TRBV29-1 to TRBJ1-2; perhaps TRBD1 as D (6 bases). The TCR comes from a girl younger than 18 with multiple sclerosis. Sequencing used blood. The CDR3 DNA sequence: TGCAGCGCCCTGGGGGGCCCCGAGGTCCTAGCTAACTATGGCTACACCTTC. Protein: CSALGGPEVLANYGYTF.